Listed here are 27 T cell receptor beta chains from one sample, sequenced in a study of graft-versus-host responses after intestinal transplantation. Produced via immunoSEQ multiplex PCR; TCRdb's table is partial and in-frame only. The sample has 20,000 to 25,000 clones; 89% are singletons. The sample here was PBMCs, taken roughly 64 days after intestinal transplantation. Source of these receptors: a human patient who received an intestinal transplant, so some T cells may come from the graft donor.

The rearrangement joins TRBV4-3 to TRBJ1-1; 11 bases are shared with TRBD1. Germline lookup yields CDR1 LGHNA and CDR2 YSLEER. CDR3 size: 14 residues. The V segment lost 5 bases and the J segment 4 bases; nucleotides outside the gene matches: 3. CDR3 sequence (DNA): TGCGCCAGCAGCACAGGGACAGGGGGCACTGAAGCTTTCTTT. This gives the protein CASSTGTGGTEAFF.

The CDR3 DNA follows: TGCAGCGTTGAAGGACACGACGAGCAGTACTTC. Residues: CSVEGHDEQYF. This rearrangement joins TRBV29-1 to TRBJ2-7, with unresolved D. Germline CDR1 is SQVTM and CDR2 is ANQGSEA. V gave up 1 base and J gave up 5 bases, with 6 bases separating them. The CDR3 contains 11 residues.

The chain recombines TRBV5-1 with TRBJ2-2; D may be TRBD1 or TRBD2 (7 bases each). This CDR3 contains 17 residues. V was pared by 1 base and J by 6 bases, with 19 bases between. Germline V CDR1 and CDR2: SGHRS, YFSETQ. Here the CDR3 reads CASSLNGGTVRSGELFF. The CDR3 DNA sequence: TGCGCCAGCAGCTTGAACGGGGGGACAGTGCGCTCCGGGGAGCTGTTTTTT. The whole variable domain, filled in from reference TRBV5-1 and TRBJ2-2, reads KAGVTQTPRYLIKTRGQQVTLSCSPISGHRSVSWYQQTPGQGLQFLFEYFSETQRNKGNFPGRFSGRQFSNSRSEMNVSTLELGDSALYLCASSLNGGTVRSGELFFGEGSRLTVL.

The chain is built from TRBV23-1 and TRBJ2-4; no reliable D call. TRBV23-1 is an open reading frame, and its role is uncertain. Deletions cut 4 bases from V and 3 bases from J, with 13 bases between. This CDR3 region has 15 residues. This CDR3 is CASSPKPSVKNIQYF. CDR3 coding DNA: TGCGCCAGCAGTCCAAAACCGTCCGTCAAAAACATTCAGTACTTC.

The chain links TRBV5-1 to TRBJ2-1; the D gene could be TRBD1 or TRBD2 (7 bases each). This CDR3 has 16 residues. CDR1 is SGHRS, CDR2 YFSETQ, per germline. The V end lost 6 bases, the J end lost 3 bases, and 19 bases lay between the germline ends. The CDR3 sequence: CASNAPGGGNYNEQFF. The CDR3 DNA follows: TGCGCCAGCAACGCCCCAGGGGGGGGCAACTACAATGAGCAGTTCTTC.

This clone has more than one count but fewer than ten. The chain has TRBV6-1 and TRBJ2-6; D is ambiguous. Trimming took 2 bases from V and 0 from J, leaving 5 bases between them. Germline loops: CDR1 MNHNS, CDR2 SASEGT. The length of the CDR3 is 15 residues. DNA of the CDR3: TGTGCCAGCAGTGAAACCTACTCTGGGGCCAACGTCCTGACTTTC. Its translation is CASSETYSGANVLTF.

The V gene is TRBV5-6, the J gene TRBJ1-4; D perhaps matches TRBD1 (6 bases). Trimming took off 4 bases at V and 7 bases at J, with 17 bases between the two ends. The CDR3 spans 15 residues. The germline V gene has CDR1 SGHDT and CDR2 YYEEEE. The CDR3 DNA reads as TGTGCCAGCAGCCTTACACAGGGTAGTCGTGAAAAACTGTTTTTT. Its protein product is CASSLTQGSREKLFF.

This sequence joins TRBV11-2 and TRBJ2-7; no reliable D call. The germline V gene has CDR1 SGHAT and CDR2 FQNNGV. The CDR3 totals 11 residues. The V gene lost 1 base and the J gene lost 6 bases, with 4 bases spanning the gap. In nucleotides, the CDR3 is TGTGCCAGCAGCTTAGCTGGCGAGCAGTACTTC. Protein: CASSLAGEQYF.

The sample holds a few counts of this clone. The chain employs TRBV6-5 and TRBJ2-1, with a weak D call TRBD2 (6 bases). Germline CDR1 MNHEY, CDR2 SVGAGI. The V gene lost 0 bases and the J gene lost 8 bases, with 14 bases spanning the gap. The CDR3 covers 15 residues. This chain's CDR3 is CASSYSSWRGDEQFF. In nucleotides, the CDR3 is TGTGCCAGCAGTTACTCGAGTTGGCGGGGCGATGAGCAGTTCTTC.

The CDR3 here is CASSLSIIDHFFKQYF. As DNA, the CDR3 is TGTGCCAGCAGTTTATCGATAATTGACCACTTCTTCAAGCAGTACTTC. The chain employs TRBV27 and TRBJ2-7; unclear D gene. The CDR3 is made up of 16 amino acids. The V and J ends lost 0 bases and 8 bases respectively, with 20 bases between them. Looked up from germline, CDR1 is MNHEY and CDR2 is SMNVEV (reference sequence).

The chain uses TRBV5-6 and TRBJ1-2; D is unclear. Germline lookup yields CDR1 SGHDT and CDR2 YYEEEE. This CDR3 has 14 amino acids. The germline V and J ends were trimmed by 5 bases and 1 base, with 12 bases remaining between them. CDR3 DNA: TGTGCCAGCAGTCCAGGACGGGTTAACTATGGCTACACCTTC. Protein sequence: CASSPGRVNYGYTF.

This rearrangement joins TRBV11-2 to TRBJ1-2; D might be TRBD1 (5 bases). The CDR3 spans 15 residues. The germline gives CDR1 SGHAT, CDR2 FQNNGV. The ends were cut back, 0 bases at V and 2 bases at J, with 10 bases in the middle. In DNA, the CDR3 is TGTGCCAGCAGCTTAGACGGTGGGGGAAACTATGGCTACACCTTC. Its translation is CASSLDGGGNYGYTF.

V and J are TRBV4-1 and TRBJ2-7; 7 bases map to TRBD1. Germline values: CDR1 MGHRA, CDR2 YSYEKL. The CDR3 totals 17 residues. V shed 4 bases, J shed 1 base, and the junction held 13 bases outside the gene matches. The chain's CDR3 is CASSPFPPGQISYEQYF. The DNA for the CDR3 is TGCGCCAGCAGCCCATTCCCGCCGGGACAGATTTCCTACGAGCAGTACTTC.

The rearrangement joins TRBV10-1 to TRBJ2-5, with TRBD2 identical over 10 bases. CDR1 and CDR2 from the germline V gene are WNHNN and SYGVQD (reference sequence). The CDR3 has 15 amino acids. V lost 0 bases to trimming and J lost 7 bases; unmatched junction nucleotides: 5. CDR3 sequence (DNA): TGCGCCAGCAGTGAGTCGGGGAGGACTAGCGGGACCCAGTACTTC. Translated, it gives CASSESGRTSGTQYF.

This chain links TRBV27 with TRBJ1-6, with a possible D match to TRBD1 (5 bases). The CDR3 loop spans 15 amino acids. With 8 bases removed from V and 8 bases from J, the gap between germline ends came to 19 bases. Germline V gene sequence: CDR1 MNHEY, CDR2 SMNVEV (reference sequence). DNA of the CDR3: TGTGCCAGCTCCTCGGGACCCGGGCAGGATTCACCCCTCCACTTT. Translated, it gives CASSSGPGQDSPLHF.

The CDR3 bases are TGTGCCACCAGCGAGATCGGGACACACCTTTCCTACGAGCAGTACTTC. Amino acids: CATSEIGTHLSYEQYF. The chain carries TRBV15 and TRBJ2-7; maybe TRBD1 (6 bases). Germline V gene data show CDR1 as LNHNV and CDR2 as YYDKDF (reference sequence). The V gene lost 5 bases and the J gene lost 1 base, with 18 bases spanning the gap. The CDR3 spans 16 residues. The whole variable domain, filled in from reference TRBV15 and TRBJ2-7, reads DAMVIQNPRYQVTQFGKPVTLSCSQTLNHNVMYWYQQKSSQAPKLLFHYYDKDFNNEADTPDNFQSRRPNTSFCFLDIRSPGLGDTAMYLCATSEIGTHLSYEQYFGPGTRLTVT.

The V and J genes are TRBV6-5 and TRBJ2-7, with 7 positions matching TRBD2. Trimming at V came to 5 bases and at J to 2 bases, leaving 9 bases not matched to a gene. CDR1 and CDR2 (germline): MNHEY, SVGAGI. CDR3 length: 15 residues. The CDR3 DNA follows: TGTGCCAGCAGTCCCATGGGGGGGGGAGCCTACGAGCAGTACTTC. Protein: CASSPMGGGAYEQYF.

The J gene is TRBJ2-5, the V gene TRBV6-5; TRBD2 matches 8 bases. Trimming removed 8 bases from V and 3 bases from J; junction bases left unmatched: 5. The CDR3 extends over 13 amino acids. Germline CDR1 MNHEY, CDR2 SVGAGI. CDR3 in amino acids: CASWVAGKETQYF. The DNA for the CDR3 is TGTGCCAGCTGGGTAGCGGGGAAAGAGACCCAGTACTTC.

The chain is built from TRBV7-9 and TRBJ2-1; 11 nucleotides match TRBD2. This CDR3 has 16 amino acids. Germline V gene data show CDR1 as SEHNR and CDR2 as FQNEAQ (reference sequence). With V trimmed by 5 bases and J by 15 bases, 18 bases remained unmatched. The CDR3 reads CASSPPEGSGGAYLFF. The CDR3 DNA is TGTGCCAGCAGCCCCCCGGAGGGTAGCGGGGGGGCCTATCTGTTCTTC. The whole variable domain, filled in from reference TRBV7-9 and TRBJ2-1, reads DTGVSQNPRHKITKRGQNVTFRCDPISEHNRLYWYRQTLGQGPEFLTYFQNEAQLEKSRLLSDRFSAERPKGSFSTLEIQRTEQGDSAMYLCASSPPEGSGGAYLFFGPGTRLTVL.

The chain links TRBV30 to TRBJ1-2; D possibly corresponds to TRBD1 (5 bases). V lost 8 bases and J 0 bases, leaving 19 bases between the germline ends. CDR1 and CDR2 (germline): GTSNPN, SVGIG (reference sequence). This CDR3 is built from 15 residues. The CDR3 here is CAQFGAPSSNYGYTF. CDR3 sequence (DNA): TGTGCCCAATTCGGGGCACCGTCATCTAACTATGGCTACACCTTC.

The V call is TRBV14, the J call TRBJ2-3; D gene uncertain. Germline-derived CDR1 and CDR2 are SGHDN and FVKESK. This CDR3 comprises 13 residues. V was trimmed by 0 bases and J by 4 bases, leaving 5 bases between them. This CDR3 reads CASSQDLADTQYF. DNA of the CDR3: TGTGCCAGCAGCCAAGATCTGGCAGATACGCAGTATTTT.

V usage is TRBV6-1 and J usage is TRBJ2-5; no firm D call. Germline V gene sequence: CDR1 MNHNS, CDR2 SASEGT. The V end was cut by 4 bases, the J end by 5 bases, with 14 bases between. The CDR3 is 14 amino acids. The CDR3 region is CASSGDITAETQYF. CDR3 bases: TGTGCCAGCAGTGGGGATATTACCGCGGAGACCCAGTACTTC.

The chain has TRBV7-2 and TRBJ1-6; D is unresolved. The CDR3 is 11 amino acids. The V gene's germline CDR1 is SGHTA and CDR2 FQGNSA. Trimming took 2 bases from V and 9 from J, leaving 2 bases between them. The CDR3 nucleotides are TGTGCCAGCAGCTTAAGTTCACCCCTCCACTTT. Its translation is CASSLSSPLHF.

The table lists this clone with a count of one. The CDR3 protein is CASSLAVVGPQNTGELFF. CDR3 nucleotide sequence: TGTGCCAGCAGCTTAGCGGTGGTGGGACCGCAGAACACCGGGGAGCTGTTTTTT. This chain links TRBV7-9 with TRBJ2-2; D possibly matches TRBD1 or TRBD2 (5 bases each). Trimming stripped 0 bases from V and 1 base from J, with 15 bases between. The CDR3 contains 18 residues. In germline, CDR1 is SEHNR, CDR2 FQNEAQ (reference sequence).

This clone was found once. This chain uses TRBV30 with TRBJ2-3; D remains unclear. This CDR3 is 18 amino acids long. Germline CDR1 and CDR2: GTSNPN and SVGIG (reference sequence). The V end was cut by 2 bases, the J end by 6 bases, with 27 bases between. CDR3 residues: CAWSISIGFVLPQDTQYF. Here the CDR3 DNA reads TGTGCCTGGAGTATCAGCATCGGATTCGTCCTCCCTCAGGATACGCAGTATTTT.

The chain is built from TRBV4-3 and TRBJ1-2, with D tentatively TRBD1 (5 bases). The V gene lost 0 bases and the J gene lost 3 bases, with 14 bases spanning the gap. This CDR3 is 16 amino acids long. Germline lookup yields CDR1 LGHNA and CDR2 YSLEER. CDR3 protein: CASSQETVEPYYGYTF. The CDR3 DNA sequence: TGCGCCAGCAGCCAAGAGACAGTCGAACCGTACTATGGCTACACCTTC.

This chain connects TRBV11-2 to TRBJ2-3, with 11 bases lining up with TRBD2. The CDR3 runs to 16 residues. V shed 1 base and J 7 bases; nucleotides not matched to a gene: 7. Germline V lookup: CDR1 SGHAT, CDR2 FQNNGV. Here the CDR3 DNA reads TGTGCCAGCAGCTTAGGCTTTAGCGGGGGGGCAAATACGCAGTATTTT. Translation: CASSLGFSGGANTQYF.